This entry describes one T cell receptor (beta chain). What it binds is unknown. This entry comes from a study of memory CD4+ T cells and cytomegalovirus serostatus. Study observations and caveats: Each of 67 CMV-associated TCRbeta sequences occurred in one to five individuals. A US-trained random forest predicted CMV serostatus with median AUC about 0.92.

The sort gate was single viable CD3+CD4+CD8-CD45RO+ cells for memory CD4+ T cells. Serostatus was set by detecting CMV pp150, pp28, p38, p52 IgG. The CDR3 spans 15 residues. V lost 10 bases and J lost 0, with 16 bases in between. Germline V lookup: CDR1 MDHEN, CDR2 SYDVKM. In the authors' workflow: Out-of-frame sequences were removed, leaving around 2,000,000 distinct TCRbeta sequences. Assay: immunoSEQ multiplex PCR; the TCRdb copy retains only in-frame clones and omits some. That table gives V, J and clone size, and the DNA gave D and trimming. The table includes some 44,000 clones, approximately 84% detected once.

The chain uses TRBV28 and TRBJ1-3; D unclear. This TCR was recovered from an adult in good health and CMV-seronegative. The sequenced sample was memory CD4+ T cells from blood. The CDR3, as DNA: TGTGCCACCGAACCTAGCATCAGCTCTGGAAACACCATATATTTT. It encodes CATEPSISSGNTIYF.